The source of this T cell receptor (beta chain) is a study of shared clonotypes between healthy human individuals. The germline V gene encodes CDR1 MNHNS and CDR2 SASEGT. This CDR3 region has 16 residues. Germline trimming cut 2 bases from V and 4 bases from J; bases unmatched to any gene: 10. CD45RO-negative, CCR7-selected cells formed the naive CD8 fraction, which excluded terminally differentiated effector memory CD45RA+ cells. The donors, all of them Caucasian adults, lived in Nashville, Tennessee. Notes on this clone: Its antigen remains unidentified.

Sequencing used immunoSEQ multiplex PCR; TCRdb keeps in-frame clones, though not all of them. The data show millions of clones, with 93% seen just once and around 1.7% held by the top ten. Broader study findings: Relative to clonotypes present in all four donors, those not shared had lower generation probabilities. Collection of samples was limited to blood; tissue repertoires likely differ.

Specimen: naive CD8+ T cells from PBMCs. J is TRBJ1-2 and V is TRBV6-1; the match to TRBD1 covers 7 bases. The TCR comes from a man between 18 and 29 years old in good health. Some clones in this sample may be carry-over from other donors' samples. CDR3 in amino acids: CASSEFGSGGVYGYTF. The CDR3 nucleotides are TGTGCCAGCAGTGAATTCGGGTCAGGGGGTGTCTATGGCTACACCTTC.